The clone carrying this T cell receptor beta chain appeared a few times. The sample comes from a study of blood T cell repertoires in COVID-19. Assay: immunoSEQ multiplex PCR; the TCRdb copy retains only in-frame clones and omits some. This sample has fewer than 200,000 clones, with 88% found just once. CDR1 and CDR2 from the germline V gene are SGHAT and FQNNGV. Trimming removed 0 bases from V and 1 base from J, with 9 bases in between. The CDR3 has 15 amino acids. This TCR was recovered from a woman younger than 35 who had recovered from COVID-19. The genes are TRBV11-2 and TRBJ2-5; the D is unclear. Sequencing was performed on PBMCs or T cells enriched from blood (not recorded which). In DNA form, the CDR3 reads TGTGCCAGCAGCTTAGAGGGCCAACCCCAAGAGACCCAGTACTTC. This sequence encodes CASSLEGQPQETQYF.